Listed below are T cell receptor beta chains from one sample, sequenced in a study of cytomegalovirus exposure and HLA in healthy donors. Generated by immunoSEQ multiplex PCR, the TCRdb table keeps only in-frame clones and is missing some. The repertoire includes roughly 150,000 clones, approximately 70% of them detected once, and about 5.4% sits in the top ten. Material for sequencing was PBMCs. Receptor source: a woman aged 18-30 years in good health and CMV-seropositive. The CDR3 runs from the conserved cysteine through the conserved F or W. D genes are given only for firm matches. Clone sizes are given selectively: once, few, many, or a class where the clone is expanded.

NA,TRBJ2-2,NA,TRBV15,TGTGCCACCAGCAGGTACGCTGGGCCCGGGGAGCTGTTTTTT,CATSRYAGPGELFF
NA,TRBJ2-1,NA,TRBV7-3,TGTGCCAGCAGCTTAGGCAGTTACCACAATGAGCAGTTCTTC,CASSLGSYHNEQFF
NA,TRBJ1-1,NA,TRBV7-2,TGTGCCAGCAGCTTTGGGCCACAGAACACTGAAGCTTTCTTT,CASSFGPQNTEAFF
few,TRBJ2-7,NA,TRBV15,TGTGCCACCAGCGTGGGACTCTTAGCCTCCTACGAGCAGTACTTC,CATSVGLLASYEQYF
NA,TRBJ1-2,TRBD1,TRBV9,TGTGCCAGCAGTTCTAGTACCGACAGGGCGCAGTCTAACTATGGCTACACCTTC,CASSSSTDRAQSNYGYTF
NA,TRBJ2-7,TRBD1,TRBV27,TGTGCCAGCCCCCTCTGCCCGGGACAGGAACAGCACTACGAGCAGTACTTC,CASPLCPGQEQHYEQYF
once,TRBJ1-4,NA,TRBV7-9,TGTGCCAGCAGCTCGATCCGGACACCTCGGGATGAAAAACTGTTTTTT,CASSSIRTPRDEKLFF
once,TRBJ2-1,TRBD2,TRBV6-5,TGTGCCAGCCACCTAGCGGGGGGCAATGAGCAGTTCTTC,CASHLAGGNEQFF
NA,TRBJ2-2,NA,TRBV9,TGTGCCAGCAGCCAAAGGCCTCGGGGTGGTTTCGGGGAGCTGTTTTTT,CASSQRPRGGFGELFF
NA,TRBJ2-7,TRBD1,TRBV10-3,TGTGCCATCAGCGGGGGTCGGGACAGGGCAACCTACGAGCAGTACTTC,CAISGGRDRATYEQYF
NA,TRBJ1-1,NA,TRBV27,TGTGCCAGCCTGTCCGGAGGATGGAACACTGAAGCTTTCTTT,CASLSGGWNTEAFF
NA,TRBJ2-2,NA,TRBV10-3,TGTGCCATCAGTCCTTCGACAGGGCGGGGCGGGGAGCTGTTTTTT,CAISPSTGRGGELFF
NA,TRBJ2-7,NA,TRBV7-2,TGTGCCAGCAGCTTAGTCAGACTCTACGAGCAGTACTTC,CASSLVRLYEQYF
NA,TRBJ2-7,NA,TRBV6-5,TGTGCCAGCAGTTCCTCCCCCGGACAGTCCTACGAGCAGTACTTC,CASSSSPGQSYEQYF
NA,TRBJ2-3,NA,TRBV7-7,TGTGCTAGCAGCTTAGAGACAGCAGATACGCAGTATTTT,CASSLETADTQYF
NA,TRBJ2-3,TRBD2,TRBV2,TGTGCCGGGGGGGGGTCAGATACGCAGTATTTT,CAGGGSDTQYF
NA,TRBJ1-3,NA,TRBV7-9,TGTGCCAGCAGCTCCGGGGGTATCGACACCATATATTTT,CASSSGGIDTIYF
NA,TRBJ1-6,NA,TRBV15,TGTGCCACCAGCATAGTCACAACGGCCAATTCGGGGCCCCTCCACTTT,CATSIVTTANSGPLHF
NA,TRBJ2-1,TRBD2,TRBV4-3,TGCGCCAGCAGCCCGGTCAGCGGGGGGTACGATGAGCAGTTCTTC,CASSPVSGGYDEQFF
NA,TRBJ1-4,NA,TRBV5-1,TGCGCCAGCAGCTTGGTGTCAGGCGTAATGAGTGGAAAACTGTTTTTT,CASSLVSGVMSGKLFF
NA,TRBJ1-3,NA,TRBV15,TGTGCCACCAGCAGAGATACAGGCTCTGGAAACACCATATATTTT,CATSRDTGSGNTIYF
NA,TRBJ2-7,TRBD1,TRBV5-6,TGTGCCAGCAGCCCGACAGGGGGCTCCGAGCAGTACTTC,CASSPTGGSEQYF
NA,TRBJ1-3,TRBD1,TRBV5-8,TGTGCCAGCAGCTTCCGGGACAGGGGGTCCTCTGGAAACACCATATATTTT,CASSFRDRGSSGNTIYF
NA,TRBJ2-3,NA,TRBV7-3,TGTGCCAGCAGCTTAATGAGTGGGGGGGCCCGGGATACGCAGTATTTT,CASSLMSGGARDTQYF
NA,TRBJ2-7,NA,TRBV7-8,TGTGCCAGCAGTTTACCCCCGGGGGTTCCCTACGAGCAGTACTTC,CASSLPPGVPYEQYF
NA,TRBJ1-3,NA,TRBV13,TGTGCCAGCAGCTTAGCCGCCTCGGGGGGATCTGGAAACACCATATATTTT,CASSLAASGGSGNTIYF
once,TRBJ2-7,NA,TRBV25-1,TGTGCCAGCAGTGAATTCTATAGAAGCTACGAGCAGTACTTC,CASSEFYRSYEQYF
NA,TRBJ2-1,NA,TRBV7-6,TGTGCCAGCAGCTTAGTCAAGAGCTCCTACAATGAGCAGTTCTTC,CASSLVKSSYNEQFF
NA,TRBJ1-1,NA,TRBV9,TGTGCCAGCAGGGGCAACTCCCCTGAAGCTTTCTTT,CASRGNSPEAFF
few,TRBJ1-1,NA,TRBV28,TGTGCCAGCAGTTTGTGGACAGCTGAAGCTTTCTTT,CASSLWTAEAFF
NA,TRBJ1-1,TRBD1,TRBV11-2,TGTGCCAGCAGTGGAGGACAGGGCTTCACTGAAGCTTTCTTT,CASSGGQGFTEAFF
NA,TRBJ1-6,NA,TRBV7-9,TGTGCCAGCAGCTTAGATCAGGGGAGCTCCTATAATTCACCCCTCCACTTT,CASSLDQGSSYNSPLHF
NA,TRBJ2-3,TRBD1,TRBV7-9,TGTGCCAGCAGCTTAGGGTTGGGACAGAACACAGATACGCAGTATTTT,CASSLGLGQNTDTQYF
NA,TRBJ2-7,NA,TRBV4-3,TGCGCCAGCAGCCAAGATCGCTCCTACGAGCAGTACTTC,CASSQDRSYEQYF
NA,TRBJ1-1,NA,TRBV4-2,TGTGCCAGCAGCCAAGGGTTGGAGGACACTGAAGCTTTCTTT,CASSQGLEDTEAFF
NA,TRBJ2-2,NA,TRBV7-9,TGTTCCAGCAGCTTACTCACCGTAGGACTAAGACCGGGGGAGCTGTTTTTT,CSSSLLTVGLRPGELFF
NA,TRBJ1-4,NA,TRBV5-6,TGTGCCAGCAGCTCTCAACGAGACGGGGTGGCCGAAAAACTGTTTTTT,CASSSQRDGVAEKLFF
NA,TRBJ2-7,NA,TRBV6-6,TGTGCCAGCAGTTACTCCCGAAGGGACACCACCTACGAGCAGTACTTC,CASSYSRRDTTYEQYF
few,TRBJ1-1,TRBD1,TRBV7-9,TGTGCCAGCAGCTTAGGGACAGGGGGGAACACTGAAGCTTTCTTT,CASSLGTGGNTEAFF
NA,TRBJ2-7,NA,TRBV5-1,TGCGCCAGCAGCTATTCCGGGGGAGGCGAGCAGTACTTC,CASSYSGGGEQYF
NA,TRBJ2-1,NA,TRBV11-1,TGTGCCAGCAGCGCGTGGGAGAAGGATGAGCAGTTCTTC,CASSAWEKDEQFF
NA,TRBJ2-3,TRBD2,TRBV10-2,TGCGCCAGCAGTGACCCCTCCGGGACTAGCGGAAATACGCAGTATTTT,CASSDPSGTSGNTQYF
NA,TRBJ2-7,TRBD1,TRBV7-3,TGTGCCAGCAGCCCAGGACAGGGTCATAGCGAGCAGTACTTC,CASSPGQGHSEQYF
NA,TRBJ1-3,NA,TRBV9,TGTGCCAGCAAGAGCTCTGGAAACACCATATATTTT,CASKSSGNTIYF
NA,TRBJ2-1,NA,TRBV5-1,TGCGCCAGCAGCTTGGAGTGGCAGGGGTCGGATGAGCAGTTCTTC,CASSLEWQGSDEQFF
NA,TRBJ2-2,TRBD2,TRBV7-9,TGTGCCAGCAGCCACCATCGGGACTACGAATCCGGGGAGCTGTTTTTT,CASSHHRDYESGELFF
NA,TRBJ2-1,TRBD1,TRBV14,TGTGCCAGCAGCCACGGCAGAGGGGGCGCATCTAGGAATGAGCAGTTCTTC,CASSHGRGGASRNEQFF
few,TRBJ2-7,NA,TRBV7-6,TGTGCCAGCAGACCTCCCGGGTCGGGGGAGCAGTACTTC,CASRPPGSGEQYF
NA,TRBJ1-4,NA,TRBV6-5,TGTGCCAGCACCCTCGCGGGGGTCGGGAAACTGTTTTTT,CASTLAGVGKLFF
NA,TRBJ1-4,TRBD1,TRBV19,TGTGCCAGTAGCACGGACAGGGTTGAAAAACTGTTTTTT,CASSTDRVEKLFF